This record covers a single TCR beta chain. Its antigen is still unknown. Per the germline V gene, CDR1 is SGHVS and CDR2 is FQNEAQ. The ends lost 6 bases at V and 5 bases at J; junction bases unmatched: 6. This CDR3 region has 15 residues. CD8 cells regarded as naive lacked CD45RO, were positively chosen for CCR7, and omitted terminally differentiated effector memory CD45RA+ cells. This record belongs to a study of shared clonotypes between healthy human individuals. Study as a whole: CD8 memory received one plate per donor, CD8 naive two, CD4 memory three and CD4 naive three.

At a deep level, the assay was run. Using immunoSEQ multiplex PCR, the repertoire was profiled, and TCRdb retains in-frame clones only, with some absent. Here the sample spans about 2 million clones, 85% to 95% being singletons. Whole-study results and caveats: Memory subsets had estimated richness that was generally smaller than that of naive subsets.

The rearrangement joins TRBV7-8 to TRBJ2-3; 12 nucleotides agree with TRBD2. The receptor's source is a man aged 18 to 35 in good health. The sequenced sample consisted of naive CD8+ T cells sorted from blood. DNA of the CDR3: TGTGCCAGCAGTCGACTAGCGGGAGCCGGAGATACGCAGTATTTT. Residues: CASSRLAGAGDTQYF.